This TCR beta chain is drawn from a study of cytomegalovirus exposure and HLA in healthy donors. Study at large: A preliminary data release comprised tens of millions of unique TCRs obtained from HLA-typed donors. General study results and limits: Most TCR sequences were seen very rarely across donors, but some public TCRs occurred in many. An analysis that came later showed most CMV-associated TCR beta chains appearing HLA-restricted.

Comments on this clone: Its specificity is unknown.

This PCR relied on a set of 60 Vbeta primers and 13 Jbeta primers. The method was immunoSEQ multiplex PCR; TCRdb's version includes in-frame clones alone and lacks a portion of them. The repertoire includes about 180,000 clones, 82% of them detected once, and 1.5% sits in the top ten. The V and J ends lost 7 bases and 10 bases, in that order; junction bases with no gene match: 17. The CDR3 runs to 17 residues. CDR1 is MDHEN and CDR2 is SYDVKM in the germline V gene. Material: PBMCs. This clonotype was obtained from a man aged 40-49 years in good health and CMV-seronegative. V and J are TRBV28 and TRBJ2-1; 12 bases are shared with TRBD2. In DNA, the CDR3 is TGTGCCAGCACCCCGGGCCGACTAGCGGGAGAGCTGGCCGAGCAGTTCTTC. It translates to CASTPGRLAGELAEQFF.